The following is a T cell receptor (beta chain) sequence with its context. Its antigen is unknown. CDR1 and CDR2 (germline): LNHDA, SQIVND (reference sequence). The CDR3 totals 13 residues. V dropped 3 bases and J dropped 5 bases, with 8 bases sitting between them. Use of 60 Vbeta and 13 Jbeta primers characterized the PCR. Assay used: immunoSEQ multiplex PCR; TCRdb lists only in-frame clones, some missing. The sample holds 69,000 or so clones, roughly four fifths seen once. This sample stems from a study of cytomegalovirus exposure and HLA in healthy donors. Broader study findings: In a later analysis, HLA-associated TCR beta chains were more clonally expanded than equally common others. Later on, a genetic analysis was performed. It linked a missense variant in DCLRE1C with V- and J-gene trimming of TCR beta. CMV serostatus alone was available as immune exposure information. Cytomegalovirus association was assigned to about 150 TCR beta chains.

This chain links TRBV19 with TRBJ1-5; no definite D call. The sequenced material came from PBMCs. This receptor was identified in a woman in her sixties in good health and CMV-seropositive. CDR3 in DNA: TGTGCCAGTAGTATCTACAGTGATCAGCCCCAGCATTTT. It encodes CASSIYSDQPQHF.